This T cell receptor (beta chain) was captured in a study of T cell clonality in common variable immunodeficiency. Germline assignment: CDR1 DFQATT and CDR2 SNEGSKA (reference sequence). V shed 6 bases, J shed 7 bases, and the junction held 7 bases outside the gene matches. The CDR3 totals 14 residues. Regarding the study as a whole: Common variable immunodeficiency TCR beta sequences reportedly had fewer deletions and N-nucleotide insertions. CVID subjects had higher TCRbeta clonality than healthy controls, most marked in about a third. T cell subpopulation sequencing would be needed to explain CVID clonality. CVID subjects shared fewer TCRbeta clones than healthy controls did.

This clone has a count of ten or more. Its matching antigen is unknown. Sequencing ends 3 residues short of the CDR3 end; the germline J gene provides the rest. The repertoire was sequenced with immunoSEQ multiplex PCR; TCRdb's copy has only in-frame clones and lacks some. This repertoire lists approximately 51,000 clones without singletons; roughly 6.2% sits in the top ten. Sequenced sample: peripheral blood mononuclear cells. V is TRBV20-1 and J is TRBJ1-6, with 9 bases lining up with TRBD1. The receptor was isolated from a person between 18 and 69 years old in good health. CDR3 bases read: TGCAGTGCCCAACGGGACAGGGACAATTCACCC. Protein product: CSAQRDRDNSP. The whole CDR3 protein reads CSAQRDRDNSPLHF.